This is a list of T cell receptor beta chains from one sample in a study of vaccination and CD4 T cells after COVID-19. These receptors have no known antigen. TCRdb processed the PCR reads anew with MiXCR; each CDR3 protein has one entry. The sample lists about 7,300 distinct CDR3 sequences; around three quarters were seen once. The sequencing input was CD4+ T cells from blood, cultured in vitro. The receptors come from a human donor in good health. Each CDR3 is given with its conserved first and last residue. The D gene is left open where the match is weak. Some rows have no size entry. The others give once, few or many, or a class for an expanded clone.

clone_size | d_call | j_call | v_call | cdr3_nt | cdr3_aa
NA | TRBD1 | TRBJ1-1 | TRBV7-6 | TGTGCCAGCAGCTCCTTGACAGGGGGCGTTGATGAAGCTTTCTTT | CASSSLTGGVDEAFF
NA | NA | TRBJ2-2 | TRBV27 | TGTGCCAGCAGTCCCCGGGACCGCCTCACCGGGGAGCTGTTTTTT | CASSPRDRLTGELFF
once | NA | TRBJ2-5 | TRBV5-1 | TGCGCCAGCAGCCGCGAAGGGGAGACCCAGTACTTC | CASSREGETQYF
NA | NA | TRBJ1-6 | TRBV2 | TGTGCCAGCAGCACCGATCCGGGGTATAATTCACCCCTCCACTTT | CASSTDPGYNSPLHF
NA | TRBD1 | TRBJ1-6 | TRBV19 | TGTGCCAGTAGTCTACGTCGGGGACAGGGGGACGGACCCCTCCACTTT | CASSLRRGQGDGPLHF
NA | NA | TRBJ1-1 | TRBV19 | TGTGCCAGTACCATTTACCCCGGGCGGGGCTTGGCCACTGAAGCTTTCTTT | CASTIYPGRGLATEAFF
NA | NA | TRBJ2-5 | TRBV5-4 | TGTGCCAGCAGCTTTAACGGTGTGACCCAGTACTTC | CASSFNGVTQYF
NA | NA | TRBJ1-6 | TRBV27 | TGTGCCAGCAGTTTCGGGGGCCCGCATTCACCCCTCCACTTT | CASSFGGPHSPLHF
NA | TRBD1 | TRBJ1-1 | TRBV10-1 | TGCGCCAGCAGGACAGGGTTGAACACTGAAGCTTTCTTT | CASRTGLNTEAFF
few | TRBD2 | TRBJ2-7 | TRBV7-2 | TGTGCCAGCAGCCCGATCGCTAGCGGGCAAAAACCCGAGCAGTACTTC | CASSPIASGQKPEQYF
few | NA | TRBJ1-5 | TRBV7-8 | TGTGCCAGCAGCGCCTCCCATGAAATATGGGGGAATCAGCCCCAGCATTTT | CASSASHEIWGNQPQHF
NA | TRBD2 | TRBJ2-7 | TRBV6-5 | TGTGCCAGCAGTTACGATGCTTGGGGGGGAGACGAGCAGTACTTC | CASSYDAWGGDEQYF